The following is a TCR beta chain sequence with its context. Its antigen is unknown. The sample comes from a study of CD8+ T cells in alopecia areata. Broader study findings: An increase in clonality over normal scalp was evident in lesional scalp, especially alopecia totalis/universalis. Resident alphabeta T cells of normal skin are also sequenced in scalp samples.

Sequencing templates came from extracted RNA that was reverse transcribed into cDNA. The table came from immunoSEQ multiplex PCR; TCRdb's copy has only in-frame clones and leaves some out. Seen here are 110,000 to 150,000 clones, about three fifths observed once, and the top ten hold approximately 34%. The length of the CDR3 is 13 residues. V lost 3 bases to trimming and J lost 4 bases, with 10 bases between them. Per the germline V gene, CDR1 is SNHLY and CDR2 is FYNNEI. The V and J genes are TRBV2 and TRBJ2-7; D is possibly TRBD1 (5 bases). The clonotype originates from a human donor in good health. Sequences were obtained from CD8+ T cells sorted from blood. The DNA of the CDR3 is TGTGCCAGCAGTGATGACAGAAGTTACGAGCAGTACTTC. Protein: CASSDDRSYEQYF.